Listed below are T cell receptor beta chains from one sample, sequenced in a study of blood T cell repertoires in COVID-19. Sequenced by immunoSEQ multiplex PCR; TCRdb stores in-frame clones only, minus some. The data show approximately 300,000 clones, with approximately 86% seen just once and about 2.6% held by the top ten. The specimen was PBMCs or T cells enriched from blood (not recorded which). The receptors come from a woman between 18 and 30 years old who had recovered from COVID-19. Both conserved end residues are part of each CDR3. A D gene is named only where the DNA matches it firmly. Clone sizes are given selectively: once, few, many, or a class where the clone is expanded.

TRBV4-3	TRBJ1-4	-	-	CASSQRDSATNEKLFF	TGCGCCAGCAGCCAACGGGACTCAGCAACTAATGAAAAACTGTTTTTT
TRBV28	TRBJ1-1	-	once	CASSVRQERNTEAFF	TGTGCCAGCAGTGTACGACAGGAGAGGAACACTGAAGCTTTCTTT
TRBV27	TRBJ2-5	-	-	CASSFTREETQYF	TGTGCCAGCAGTTTCACGAGGGAAGAGACCCAGTACTTC
TRBV3-1/TRBV3-2	TRBJ1-5	TRBD1	-	CASSLTGDSNQPQHF	TGTGCCAGCAGCTTAACAGGGGATAGCAATCAGCCCCAGCATTTT
TRBV10-2	TRBJ1-1	-	-	CASSPSFEAFF	TGCGCCAGCAGTCCAAGCTTTGAAGCTTTCTTT
TRBV7-2	TRBJ1-6	-	-	CASSLDAVNPLHF	TGTGCCAGCAGCTTAGATGCGGTCAATCCCCTCCACTTT
TRBV3-1/TRBV3-2	TRBJ1-5	-	-	CASSPGRGGNQPQHF	TGTGCCAGCAGCCCGGGCCGCGGGGGCAATCAGCCCCAGCATTTT
TRBV29-1	TRBJ2-7	TRBD1	-	CSVGNQGAYEQYF	TGCAGCGTTGGAAATCAGGGGGCCTACGAGCAGTACTTC
TRBV7-9	TRBJ2-7	-	-	CASSLALVGETYEQYF	TGTGCCAGCAGCTTAGCGCTCGTGGGAGAGACCTACGAGCAGTACTTC
TRBV30	TRBJ2-7	TRBD1	-	CAWSMLMGQGPYEQYF	TGTGCCTGGAGCATGCTGATGGGACAGGGACCTTACGAGCAGTACTTC
TRBV12-3/TRBV12-4	TRBJ1-1	-	-	CASSFFRGTEAFF	TGTGCCAGCAGTTTTTTTAGGGGTACTGAAGCTTTCTTT
TRBV3-1/TRBV3-2	TRBJ2-5	-	-	CASSQEFRGPLKQETQYF	TGTGCCAGCAGCCAAGAATTCAGGGGCCCCCTTAAACAAGAGACCCAGTACTTC
TRBV7-9	TRBJ1-4	-	few	CASSHRDANEKLFF	TGTGCCAGCAGCCACAGGGACGCTAATGAAAAACTGTTTTTT
TRBV30	TRBJ1-2	-	-	CAWTLAPYGYTF	TGTGCCTGGACTCTAGCGCCCTATGGCTACACCTTC
TRBV7-9	TRBJ2-2	-	-	CASSLTIAGFNTGELFF	TGTGCCAGCAGCTTGACGATTGCAGGGTTTAACACCGGGGAGCTGTTTTTT
TRBV25-1	TRBJ1-4	-	-	CASTRDTSEKLFF	TGTGCCAGTACACGGGACACCTCTGAAAAACTGTTTTTT
TRBV5-5	TRBJ1-5	-	-	CASSLEAGNQPQHF	TGTGCCAGCAGCTTGGAGGCAGGGAATCAGCCCCAGCATTTT
TRBV12-2	TRBJ2-5	-	-	CASSPYRGIQETQYF	TGTGCAAGTTCTCCTTACAGGGGGATTCAAGAGACCCAGTACTTC
TRBV29-1	TRBJ1-2	TRBD1	-	CSVGGQEPLNYGYTF	TGCAGCGTTGGCGGACAGGAGCCTCTAAACTATGGCTACACCTTC
TRBV2	TRBJ2-6	-	-	CASSPWTAIFSGANVLTF	TGTGCCAGCAGTCCGTGGACAGCCATCTTCTCTGGGGCCAACGTCCTGACTTTC
TRBV5-8	TRBJ1-5	TRBD1	-	CASSARTGYDQPQHF	TGTGCCAGCAGCGCCAGGACAGGTTACGATCAGCCCCAGCATTTT
TRBV10-3	TRBJ1-1	-	-	CAISEGDTEAFF	TGTGCCATCAGTGAAGGGGACACTGAAGCTTTCTTT
TRBV6-2/TRBV6-3	TRBJ1-2	-	-	CASSPLGQITADGYTF	TGTGCCAGCAGTCCCCTTGGACAGATCACTGCGGATGGCTACACCTTC
TRBV4-1	TRBJ2-3	TRBD2	-	CASSLKGLAETSTDTQYF	TGCGCCAGCAGCTTAAAGGGGCTAGCGGAGACTAGCACAGATACGCAGTATTTT